This T cell receptor (beta chain) was obtained from a study of tissue T cells after allogeneic stem cell transplantation. The ends were cut back, 3 bases at V and 7 bases at J, with 4 bases in the middle. The CDR3 runs 10 residues. Germline lookup yields CDR1 NNHNN and CDR2 SYGAGS (reference sequence). General study points: Motif-based clustering found tissue-specific repertoire signatures shared across patients, though few clones were shared. Limitations included a small, clinically heterogeneous cohort and limited sampling depth. Anatomically similar tissues had similar TCR repertoires within each patient.

Survey-depth TCRbeta CDR3 sequencing reported V/J genes and productive frequencies. The method was immunoSEQ multiplex PCR; TCRdb's version includes in-frame clones alone and lacks a portion of them. Here the sample spans some 2,000 clones, 60% to 75% being singletons. Details on this clone: Its antigen remains unidentified. The genes are named according to mouse. The read ends 1 residue before the CDR3 terminus; that terminus is restored from the germline J gene.

The V and J genes are TRBV13-2 and TRBJ1-1; D unresolved. This TCR was recovered from a female BALB/c mouse in good health. Strain haplotype at MHC: H2-d. The sequenced material came from gut tissue. The CDR3 DNA, read in part, is TGTGCCAGCGGTGGGAAAGAAGTCTTC. Protein sequence: CASGGKEVF. The entire CDR3 protein is CASGGKEVFF.